What follows describes a single T cell receptor beta chain. The antigen is not known. The PCR had 60 Vbeta and 13 Jbeta primers. Produced via immunoSEQ multiplex PCR; TCRdb's table is partial and in-frame only. Among 100,000 to 150,000 clones listed, around two thirds were seen once. The sample comes from a study of cytomegalovirus exposure and HLA in healthy donors. Across the study: An early release of data contained tens of millions of unique TCRs, which came from HLA-typed donors.

Study-level findings and limits: Researchers reportedly found TCR beta sequences accurately predicted most subjects' HLA-A and HLA-B alleles. Most sequenced TCRs were rare (though some public TCRs occurred in many donors). Donor immune exposure was known only as CMV serostatus.

Germline lookup yields CDR1 MNHNS and CDR2 SASEGT. V was trimmed by 9 bases and J by 4 bases, leaving 12 bases between them. This CDR3 has 12 amino acids. Material: PBMCs. V gene TRBV6-1 combines with J gene TRBJ1-1; TRBD1 is a possible D gene (5 bases). This sequence originates from a man between 60 and 75 years old in good health and CMV-seropositive. CDR3 nucleotide sequence: TGTGCCAGTGGGGCCTGGGGCACTGAAGCTTTCTTT. Protein product: CASGAWGTEAFF.